This T cell receptor (beta chain) was retrieved from a study of brain T cells in children with intractable seizures. Study results and caveats: Viral specificity was inferred only from CDR3 similarity; HCMV serostatus was unknown.

Time point: blood from clinic visit 5 months post-surgery; TSC patient then seizure free. Produced via immunoSEQ multiplex PCR; TCRdb's table is partial and in-frame only. There are about 340,000 clones in the sample; about 94% occur only once, and around 6% lies in the top ten. Regarding this clone: Antigen: not known.

CDR3 length: 17 amino acids. Trimming at V came to 4 bases and at J to 4 bases, leaving 12 bases not matched to a gene. Germline CDR1 is MNHEY and CDR2 is SMNVEV (reference sequence). The genes are TRBV27 and TRBJ1-2, with TRBD1 matching over 10 bases. The TCR was taken from a boy in the first two years of life with tuberous sclerosis and intractable seizures. Material: peripheral blood, obtained less than 6 months after surgery. The CDR3 DNA follows: TGTGCCAGCAGTTCGCGGAGGGGGACAGGGGTTATCTATGGCTACACCTTC. This sequence encodes CASSSRRGTGVIYGYTF.